This T cell receptor (beta chain) was found in a study of human T cells and chemical hapten exposure. This clonotype was seen at least ten times. TCRdb reprocessed the RACE reads with MiXCR, giving one entry per CDR3 protein. Among about 71,000 distinct CDR3 sequences listed, over 8.5% were seen once. Documented time point: patch test 3, about 24 weeks after DPC sensitization. This sample's treatment: therapeutic diphenylcyclopropenone sensitization with weekly scalp DPC. V dropped 5 bases and J dropped 4 bases, with 16 bases sitting between them. The CDR3 covers 15 residues. CDR1 and CDR2 (germline): SGHTA, FQGNSA.

This chain uses TRBV7-2 with TRBJ2-3, with D perhaps given as TRBD1 or TRBD2 (5 bases each). This TCR derives from a woman aged 45-59 years with alopecia areata. Some clones in this sample may be carry-over from other donors' samples. The sequencing here drew on whole blood, taken in connection with sensitization to the hapten diphenylcyclopropenone (DPC). The CDR3 sequence: CASSPRVGRADTQYF. The CDR3 DNA reads as TGTGCCAGCAGCCCCCGTGTGGGGCGGGCAGATACGCAGTATTTT.